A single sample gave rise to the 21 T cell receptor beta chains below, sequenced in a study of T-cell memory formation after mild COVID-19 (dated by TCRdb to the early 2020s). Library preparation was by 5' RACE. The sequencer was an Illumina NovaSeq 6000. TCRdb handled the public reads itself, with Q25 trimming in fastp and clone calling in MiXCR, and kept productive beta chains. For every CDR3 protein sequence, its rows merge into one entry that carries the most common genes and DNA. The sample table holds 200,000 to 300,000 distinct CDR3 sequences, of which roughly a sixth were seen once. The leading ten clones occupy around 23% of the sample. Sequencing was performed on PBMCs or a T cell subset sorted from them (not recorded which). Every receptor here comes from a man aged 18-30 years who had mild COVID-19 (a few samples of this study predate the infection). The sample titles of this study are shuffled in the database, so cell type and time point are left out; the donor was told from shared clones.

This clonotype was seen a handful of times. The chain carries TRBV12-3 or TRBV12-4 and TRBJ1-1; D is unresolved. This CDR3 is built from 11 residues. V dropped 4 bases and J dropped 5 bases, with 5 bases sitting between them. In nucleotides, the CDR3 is TGTGCCAGCAGTTGGGCTACTGAAGCTTTCTTT. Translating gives CASSWATEAFF.

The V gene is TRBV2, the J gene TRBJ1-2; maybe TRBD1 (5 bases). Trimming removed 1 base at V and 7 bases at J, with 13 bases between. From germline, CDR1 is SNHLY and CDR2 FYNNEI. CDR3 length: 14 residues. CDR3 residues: CASSEGSGERGYTF. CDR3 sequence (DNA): TGTGCCAGCAGTGAAGGTTCGGGGGAACGTGGCTACACCTTC.

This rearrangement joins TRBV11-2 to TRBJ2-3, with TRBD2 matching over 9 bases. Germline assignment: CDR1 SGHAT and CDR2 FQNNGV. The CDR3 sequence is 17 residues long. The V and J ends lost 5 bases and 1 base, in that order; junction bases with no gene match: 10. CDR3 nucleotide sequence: TGTGCCAGCAGCCTCCCCGGACTAGCGCCGCGCACAGATACGCAGTATTTT. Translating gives CASSLPGLAPRTDTQYF.

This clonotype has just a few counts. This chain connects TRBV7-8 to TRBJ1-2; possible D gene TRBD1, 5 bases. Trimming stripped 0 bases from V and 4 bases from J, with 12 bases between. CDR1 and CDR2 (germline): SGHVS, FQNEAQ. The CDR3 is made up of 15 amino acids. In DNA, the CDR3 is TGTGCCAGCAGCTTAGCGCATGACAGAACCTATGGCTACACCTTC. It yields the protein CASSLAHDRTYGYTF.

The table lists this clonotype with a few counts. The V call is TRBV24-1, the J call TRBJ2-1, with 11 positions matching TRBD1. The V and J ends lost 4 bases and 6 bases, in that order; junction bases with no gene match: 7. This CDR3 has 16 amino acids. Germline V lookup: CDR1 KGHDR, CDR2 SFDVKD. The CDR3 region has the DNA TGTGCCACCAGTGAGTCCGGGACAGGGGGTTCCAATGAGCAGTTCTTC. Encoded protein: CATSESGTGGSNEQFF.

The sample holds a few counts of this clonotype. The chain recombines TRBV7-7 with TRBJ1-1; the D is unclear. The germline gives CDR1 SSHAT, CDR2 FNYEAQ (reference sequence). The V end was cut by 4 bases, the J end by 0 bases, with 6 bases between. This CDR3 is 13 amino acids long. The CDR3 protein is CASSSRVNTEAFF. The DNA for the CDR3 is TGTGCCAGCAGCTCGCGAGTGAACACTGAAGCTTTCTTT.

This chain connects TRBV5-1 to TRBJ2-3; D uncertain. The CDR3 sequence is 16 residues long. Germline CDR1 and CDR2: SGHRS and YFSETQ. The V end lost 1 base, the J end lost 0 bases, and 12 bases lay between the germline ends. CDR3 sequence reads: CASSLSVQISTDTQYF. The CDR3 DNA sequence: TGCGCCAGCAGCTTGTCGGTCCAAATCAGCACAGATACGCAGTATTTT.

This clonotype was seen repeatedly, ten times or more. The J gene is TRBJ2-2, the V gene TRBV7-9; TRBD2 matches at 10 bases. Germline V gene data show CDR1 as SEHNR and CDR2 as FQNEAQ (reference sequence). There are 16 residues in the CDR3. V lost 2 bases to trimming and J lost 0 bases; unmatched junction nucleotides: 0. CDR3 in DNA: TGTGCCAGCAGCTTAAGCGGGGGGGCGAACACCGGGGAGCTGTTTTTT. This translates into CASSLSGGANTGELFF.

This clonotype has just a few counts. CDR3 residues: CASSSSPGQVWGEKLFF. The CDR3 DNA is TGTGCCAGCAGCTCTTCCCCGGGACAGGTTTGGGGTGAAAAACTGTTTTTT. This chain uses TRBV7-8 with TRBJ1-4; 8 nucleotides match TRBD1. V dropped 4 bases and J dropped 7; count of bases not matched to a gene: 14. CDR1 and CDR2 (germline): SGHVS, FQNEAQ. The CDR3 is made up of 17 amino acids.

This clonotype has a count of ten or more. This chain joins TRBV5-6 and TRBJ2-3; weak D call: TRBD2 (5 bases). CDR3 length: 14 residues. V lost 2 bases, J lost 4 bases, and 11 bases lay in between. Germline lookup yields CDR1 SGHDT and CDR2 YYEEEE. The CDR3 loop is CASSLGLAADTQYF. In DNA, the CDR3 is TGTGCCAGCAGCTTAGGGCTAGCAGCAGATACGCAGTATTTT.

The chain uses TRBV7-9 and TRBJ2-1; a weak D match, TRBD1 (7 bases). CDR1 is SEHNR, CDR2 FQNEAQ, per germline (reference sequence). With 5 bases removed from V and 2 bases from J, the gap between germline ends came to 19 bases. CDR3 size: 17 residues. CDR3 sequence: CASSSRRPGGTYNEQFF. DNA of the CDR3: TGTGCCAGCAGCAGCCGGCGCCCAGGGGGGACCTACAATGAGCAGTTCTTC.

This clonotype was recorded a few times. The CDR3 loop reads CASSEAPRTEAFF. The CDR3 DNA is TGTGCCAGCAGTGAGGCACCGAGGACTGAAGCTTTCTTT. The chain recombines TRBV7-3 with TRBJ1-1; unclear D gene. Trimming stripped 6 bases from V and 5 bases from J, with 13 bases between. The CDR3 has 13 residues. The germline V gene has CDR1 SGHTA and CDR2 FQGTGA. Based on the CDR3 plus reference TRBV7-3 and TRBJ1-1, the full variable domain is GAGVSQTPSNKVTEKGKYVELRCDPISGHTALYWYRQSLGQGPEFLIYFQGTGAADDSGLPNDRFFAVRPEGSVSTLKIQRTERGDSAVYLCASSEAPRTEAFFGQGTRLTVV.

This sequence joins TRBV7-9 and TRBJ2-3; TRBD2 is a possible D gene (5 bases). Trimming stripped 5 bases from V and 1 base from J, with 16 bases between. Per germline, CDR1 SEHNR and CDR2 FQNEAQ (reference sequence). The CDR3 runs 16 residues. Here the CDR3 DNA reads TGTGCCAGCAGCCCGGCGGGTGGGTCCCGCACAGATACGCAGTATTTT. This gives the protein CASSPAGGSRTDTQYF.

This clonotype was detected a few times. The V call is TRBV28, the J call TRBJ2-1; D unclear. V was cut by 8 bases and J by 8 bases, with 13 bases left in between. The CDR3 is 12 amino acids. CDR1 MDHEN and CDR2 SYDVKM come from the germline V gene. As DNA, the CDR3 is TGTGCCAGCTACCCCTACGGCGATGAGCAGTTCTTC. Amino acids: CASYPYGDEQFF.

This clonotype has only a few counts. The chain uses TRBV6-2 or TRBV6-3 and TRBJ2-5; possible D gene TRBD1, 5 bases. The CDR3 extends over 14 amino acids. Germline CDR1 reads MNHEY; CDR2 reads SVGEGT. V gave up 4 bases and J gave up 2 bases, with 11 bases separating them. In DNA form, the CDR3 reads TGTGCCAGCAGTTTCCCGACAGAGCAAGAGACCCAGTACTTC. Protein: CASSFPTEQETQYF.

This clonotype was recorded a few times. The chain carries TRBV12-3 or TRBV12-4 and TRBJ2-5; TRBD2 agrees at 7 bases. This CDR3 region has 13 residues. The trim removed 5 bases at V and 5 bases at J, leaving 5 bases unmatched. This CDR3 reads CASSETSAETQYF. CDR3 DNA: TGTGCCAGCAGTGAAACTAGCGCTGAGACCCAGTACTTC.

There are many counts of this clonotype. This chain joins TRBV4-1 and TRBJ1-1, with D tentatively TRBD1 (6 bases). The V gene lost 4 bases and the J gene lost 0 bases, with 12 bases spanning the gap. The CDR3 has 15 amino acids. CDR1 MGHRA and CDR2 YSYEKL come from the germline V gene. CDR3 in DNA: TGCGCCAGCAGCCGAGGGGGTCAAATGAACACTGAAGCTTTCTTT. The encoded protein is CASSRGGQMNTEAFF.

For the CDR3, the DNA is TGTGCCACCAGTGACAGGGGGGAACAGCCCCAGCATTTT. It specifies CATSDRGEQPQHF. V usage is TRBV24-1 and J usage is TRBJ1-5; TRBD1 matches 7 bases. V lost 4 bases to trimming and J lost 7 bases; unmatched junction nucleotides: 3. The CDR3 runs to 13 residues. Germline CDR1 reads KGHDR; CDR2 reads SFDVKD.

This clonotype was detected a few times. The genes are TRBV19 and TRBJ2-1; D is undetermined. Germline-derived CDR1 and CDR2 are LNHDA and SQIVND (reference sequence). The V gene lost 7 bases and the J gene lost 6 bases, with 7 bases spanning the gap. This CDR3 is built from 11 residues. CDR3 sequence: CASKWGNEQFF. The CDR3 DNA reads TGTGCCAGTAAGTGGGGCAATGAGCAGTTCTTC.

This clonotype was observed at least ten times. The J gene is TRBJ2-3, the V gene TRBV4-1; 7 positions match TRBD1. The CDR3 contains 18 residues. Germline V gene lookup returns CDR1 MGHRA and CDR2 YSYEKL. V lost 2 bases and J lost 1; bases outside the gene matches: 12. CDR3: CASSQHAFRDRGTDTQYF. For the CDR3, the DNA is TGCGCCAGCAGCCAACATGCCTTCCGGGACAGAGGCACAGATACGCAGTATTTT.

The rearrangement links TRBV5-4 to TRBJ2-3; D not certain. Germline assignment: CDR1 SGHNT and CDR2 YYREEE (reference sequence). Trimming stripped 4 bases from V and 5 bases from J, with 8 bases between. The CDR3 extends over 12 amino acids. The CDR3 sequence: CASSQTEDTQYF. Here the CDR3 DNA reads TGTGCCAGCAGCCAAACCGAAGATACGCAGTATTTT. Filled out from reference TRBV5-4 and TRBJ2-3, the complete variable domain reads ETGVTQSPTHLIKTRGQQVTLRCSSQSGHNTVSWYQQALGQGPQFIFQYYREEENGRGNFPPRFSGLQFPNYSSELNVNALELDDSALYLCASSQTEDTQYFGPGTRLTVL.